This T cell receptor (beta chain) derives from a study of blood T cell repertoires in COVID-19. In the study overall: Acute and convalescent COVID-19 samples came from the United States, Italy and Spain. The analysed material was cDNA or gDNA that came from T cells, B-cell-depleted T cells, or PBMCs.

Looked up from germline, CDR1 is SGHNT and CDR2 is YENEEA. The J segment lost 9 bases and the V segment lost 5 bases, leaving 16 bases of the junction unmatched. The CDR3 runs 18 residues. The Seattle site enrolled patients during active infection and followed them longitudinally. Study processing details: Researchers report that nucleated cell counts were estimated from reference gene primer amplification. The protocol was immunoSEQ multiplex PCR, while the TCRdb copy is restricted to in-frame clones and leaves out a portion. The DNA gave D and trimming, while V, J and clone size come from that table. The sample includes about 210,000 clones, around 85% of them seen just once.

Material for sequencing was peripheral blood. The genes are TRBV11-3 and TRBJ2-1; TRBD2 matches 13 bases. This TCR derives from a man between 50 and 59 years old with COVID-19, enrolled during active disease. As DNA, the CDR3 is TGTGCCAGCAGCCCCATAGCCCGACTAGCGGGGGGTGGGGGTGAGCAGTTCTTC. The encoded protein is CASSPIARLAGGGGEQFF.